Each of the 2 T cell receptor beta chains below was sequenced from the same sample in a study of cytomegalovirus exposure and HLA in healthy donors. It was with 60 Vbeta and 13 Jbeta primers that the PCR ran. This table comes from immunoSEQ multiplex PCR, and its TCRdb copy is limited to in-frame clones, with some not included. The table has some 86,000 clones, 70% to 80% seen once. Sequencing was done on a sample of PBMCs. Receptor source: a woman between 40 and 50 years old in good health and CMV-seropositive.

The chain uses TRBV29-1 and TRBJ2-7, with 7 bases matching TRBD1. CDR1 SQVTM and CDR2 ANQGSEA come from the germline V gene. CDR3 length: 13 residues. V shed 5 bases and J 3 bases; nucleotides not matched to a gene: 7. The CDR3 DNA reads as TGCAGCGTTCCCGGGACAGAGATCTACGAGCAGTACTTC. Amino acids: CSVPGTEIYEQYF.

CDR3 residues: CASSFTGATEAFF. CDR3 nucleotides: TGCGCCAGCAGCTTCACAGGGGCCACTGAAGCTTTCTTT. V usage is TRBV5-1 and J usage is TRBJ1-1; 7 nucleotides agree with TRBD1. Germline V lookup: CDR1 SGHRS, CDR2 YFSETQ. Losses at the gene ends were 2 bases for V and 4 bases for J; bases not matched to a gene: 2. The CDR3 is 13 amino acids.